This T cell receptor (beta chain) stems from a study of vaccination effects on CD4 cells after COVID-19. A note on this clone: Its matching antigen is unknown. The junction and the germline gene differ at one end; a read error may be behind it.

The CDR3 totals 14 residues. Germline values: CDR1 SNHLY, CDR2 FYNNEI. Profiling relied on immunoSEQ multiplex PCR, and the TCRdb table lists in-frame clones only, not all of them. There are 37,000 or so clones in the sample; about 67% occur only once, and 7% to 8% lies in the top ten. Isolation of CD4+ T cells took place after 10 to 11 days of culture. Each participant received a vaccine that was either BNT162b2 or mRNA-1273, given as two doses. Prior SARS-CoV-2 infection was absent in the vaccine recipients, as shown by negative nucleocapsid antibodies. A half-volume exchange with IL-2 medium occurred on days 3 and 7.

The sample here was CD4+ T cells from PBMCs cultured without peptide, taken after COVID-19 vaccination. The receptor comes from a human donor who received a COVID-19 vaccine. The chain carries TRBV2 and TRBJ1-4, with TRBD1 as a possible D gene (5 bases). CDR3 DNA: TGCGCCTGTCGAAGTTTCAGGGTTAATGAAAAACTGTTTTTT. Its protein product is CACRSFRVNEKLFF.